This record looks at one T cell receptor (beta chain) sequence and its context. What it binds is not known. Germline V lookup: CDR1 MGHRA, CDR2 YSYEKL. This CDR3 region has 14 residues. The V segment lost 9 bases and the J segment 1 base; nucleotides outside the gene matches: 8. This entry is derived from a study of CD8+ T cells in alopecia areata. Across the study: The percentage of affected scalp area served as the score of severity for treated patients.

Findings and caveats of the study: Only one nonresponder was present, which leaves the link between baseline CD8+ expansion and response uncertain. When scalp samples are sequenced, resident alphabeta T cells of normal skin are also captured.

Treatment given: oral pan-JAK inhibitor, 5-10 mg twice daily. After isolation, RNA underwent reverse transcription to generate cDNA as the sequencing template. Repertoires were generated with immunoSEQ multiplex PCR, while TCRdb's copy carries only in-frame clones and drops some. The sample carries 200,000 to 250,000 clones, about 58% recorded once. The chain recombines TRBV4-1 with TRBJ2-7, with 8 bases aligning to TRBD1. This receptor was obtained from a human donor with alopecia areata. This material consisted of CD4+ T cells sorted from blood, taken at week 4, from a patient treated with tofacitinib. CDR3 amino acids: CASPRGRNSYEQYF. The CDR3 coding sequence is TGCGCCAGTCCCAGGGGGCGGAATTCCTACGAGCAGTACTTC.